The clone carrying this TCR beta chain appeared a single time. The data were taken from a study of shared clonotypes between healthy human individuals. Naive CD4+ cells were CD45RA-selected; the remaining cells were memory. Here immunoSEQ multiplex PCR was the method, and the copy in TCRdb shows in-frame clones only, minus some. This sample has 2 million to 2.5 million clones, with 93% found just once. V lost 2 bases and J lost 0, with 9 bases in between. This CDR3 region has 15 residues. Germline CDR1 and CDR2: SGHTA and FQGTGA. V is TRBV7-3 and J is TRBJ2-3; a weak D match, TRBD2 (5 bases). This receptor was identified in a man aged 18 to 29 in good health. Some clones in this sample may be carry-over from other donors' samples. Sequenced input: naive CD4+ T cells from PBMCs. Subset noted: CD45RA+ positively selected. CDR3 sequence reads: CASSLSSRSTDTQYF. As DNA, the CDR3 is TGTGCCAGCAGCTTATCTAGCAGGAGCACAGATACGCAGTATTTT.